A single sample is the source of the 20 T cell receptor beta chains below, sequenced in a study of T cell responses to AZD1222 COVID-19 vaccine. Produced via immunoSEQ multiplex PCR; TCRdb's table is partial and in-frame only. The sample records tens of thousands of clones, around 88% being singletons. The sample in question was peripheral blood, obtained 28 days after the second dose of the MenACWY control vaccine. These receptors all come from an adult who received the MenACWY meningococcal vaccine as a control.

The gene calls are TRBV6-1 and TRBJ2-7, with 10 bases matching TRBD2. Germline CDR1 reads MNHNS; CDR2 reads SASEGT. V lost 6 bases and J lost 4; bases outside the gene matches: 9. CDR3 length: 15 amino acids. In DNA form, the CDR3 reads TGTGCCAGCAGAACCCTAGCGGGGGAAGGGTACGAGCAGTACTTC. This translates into CASRTLAGEGYEQYF.

The chain couples TRBV7-7 to TRBJ2-3; the D gene could be TRBD1 or TRBD2 (5 bases each). V was shortened by 1 base and J by 2 bases, with 7 bases between the two germline ends. Germline CDR1 reads SSHAT; CDR2 reads FNYEAQ (reference sequence). The CDR3 runs to 14 residues. The CDR3 protein is CASSLGGFTDTQYF. CDR3 nucleotides: TGTGCCAGCAGCTTAGGGGGGTTCACAGATACGCAGTATTTT.

This clone has just one count. The chain combines TRBV15 with TRBJ1-6, with D maybe TRBD1 (5 bases). V was clipped by 4 bases and J by 10 bases, with 11 bases between them. This CDR3 spans 13 amino acids. Germline CDR1 is LNHNV and CDR2 is YYDKDF (reference sequence). This CDR3 reads CATSTGQDSPLHF. The CDR3 DNA follows: TGTGCCACCAGCACTGGACAAGACTCACCCCTCCACTTT.

J is TRBJ2-2 and V is TRBV6-2 or TRBV6-3; no clear D. There are 14 residues in the CDR3. Between the trimmed V and J ends, which lost 3 bases and 5 bases, there was a span of 10 bases. Germline values: CDR1 MNHEY, CDR2 SVGEGT. CDR3 protein: CASSYRIETGELFF. In DNA form, the CDR3 reads TGTGCCAGCAGTTATAGGATCGAGACCGGGGAGCTGTTTTTT.

The genes are TRBV19 and TRBJ2-1; TRBD1 agrees at 7 bases. CDR1 and CDR2 from the germline V gene are LNHDA and SQIVND (reference sequence). The CDR3 consists of 13 residues. J gave up 9 bases and V 8 bases, and 10 bases lay outside the gene matches. CDR3 sequence (DNA): TGTGCCAGTGCCTCCGGGACAGTAACTGAGCAGTTCTTC. It translates to CASASGTVTEQFF.

The chain combines TRBV18 with TRBJ1-2; 8 bases map to TRBD1. This CDR3 is built from 13 residues. Germline V gene data show CDR1 as KGHSH and CDR2 as LQKENI. Trimming cost V 6 bases and J 6 bases; bases outside gene matches: 6. The CDR3 region is CASSQQGDNGYTF. The CDR3 coding sequence is TGTGCCAGCTCTCAACAGGGGGACAATGGCTACACCTTC. Full variable domain (remainder filled in from reference TRBV18 and TRBJ1-2): NAGVMQNPRHLVRRRGQEARLRCSPMKGHSHVYWYRQLPEEGLKFMVYLQKENIIDESGMPKERFSAEFPKEGPSILRIQQVVRGDSAAYFCASSQQGDNGYTFGSGTRLTVV.

J is TRBJ1-4 and V is TRBV9; no reliable D call. The ends were cut back, 3 bases at V and 5 bases at J, with 14 bases in the middle. CDR1 and CDR2 from the germline V gene are SGDLS and YYNGEE. This CDR3 contains 15 residues. For the CDR3, the DNA is TGTGCCAGCAGCGCCTGGACGTCCGCAAATGAAAAACTGTTTTTT. As protein: CASSAWTSANEKLFF.

The chain employs TRBV19 and TRBJ2-3; D might be TRBD2 (7 bases). V lost 3 bases and J lost 5, with 15 bases in between. CDR3 length equals 15 residues. From germline, CDR1 is LNHDA and CDR2 SQIVND (reference sequence). CDR3 in DNA: TGTGCCAGTAGTATTTCGGGGGGCAGGGAAGATACGCAGTATTTT. Its protein product is CASSISGGREDTQYF. Full variable domain (outside the CDR3, taken from reference TRBV19 and TRBJ2-3): DGGITQSPKYLFRKEGQNVTLSCEQNLNHDAMYWYRQDPGQGLRLIYYSQIVNDFQKGDIAEGYSVSREKKESFPLTVTSAQKNPTAFYLCASSISGGREDTQYFGPGTRLTVL.

The gene calls are TRBV7-9 and TRBJ1-1, with D unclear. The ends were cut back, 5 bases at V and 1 base at J, with 8 bases in the middle. Germline V gene sequence: CDR1 SEHNR, CDR2 FQNEAQ (reference sequence). The CDR3 totals 13 residues. The CDR3 is CASSAPGNTEAFF. Here the CDR3 DNA reads TGTGCCAGCAGCGCTCCAGGGAACACTGAAGCTTTCTTT.

The genes are TRBV4-3 and TRBJ1-2; D call uncertain. Germline CDR1 reads LGHNA; CDR2 reads YSLEER. The V and J ends lost 0 bases and 8 bases respectively, with 13 bases between them. The CDR3 spans 14 residues. The CDR3 reads CASSQDYQSLGYTF. The DNA for the CDR3 is TGCGCCAGCAGCCAAGATTATCAGTCCCTGGGCTACACCTTC.

CDR3 nucleotides: TGTGCCAGCAGCTTAGGGCGGAGATACACTAACACTGAAGCTTTCTTT. Amino acids: CASSLGRRYTNTEAFF. This rearrangement joins TRBV7-2 to TRBJ1-1; D call uncertain. This CDR3 contains 16 residues. The germline V and J ends were trimmed by 1 base and 2 bases, with 14 bases remaining between them. Germline loops: CDR1 SGHTA, CDR2 FQGNSA.

The gene calls are TRBV6-5 and TRBJ2-3, with 10 bases that match TRBD2. The CDR3 length is 14 residues. Germline CDR1 is MNHEY and CDR2 is SVGAGI. With 8 bases clipped from V and 2 bases from J, the junction kept 4 bases outside the gene matches. CDR3 sequence reads: CASGSGGNTDTQYF. CDR3 DNA: TGTGCCAGCGGTAGCGGGGGGAACACAGATACGCAGTATTTT.

About this clone: The germline gene is not matched at one end of the junction; a read error may be the cause. The genes are TRBV7-3 and TRBJ1-1; D unclear. This CDR3 region has 15 residues. Germline V gives CDR1 SGHTA, CDR2 FQGTGA. CDR3 protein: CASSVTALDRTEAFF. The CDR3 nucleotides are TGTGCCAGCAGCGTAACTGCCCTAGATAGGACTGAAGCTTTCTTT.

The CDR3 DNA sequence: TGCGCCAGCAGCTTCTCCGGGACCGCCCACACAGATACGCAGTATTTT. This encodes CASSFSGTAHTDTQYF. J is TRBJ2-3 and V is TRBV5-1; TRBD1 or TRBD2 may be the D gene (5 bases each). Germline loops: CDR1 SGHRS, CDR2 YFSETQ. Between the trimmed V and J ends, which lost 2 bases and 2 bases, there was a span of 15 bases. The CDR3 covers 16 residues. Combining the CDR3 with reference TRBV5-1 and TRBJ2-3 gives the whole variable domain KAGVTQTPRYLIKTRGQQVTLSCSPISGHRSVSWYQQTPGQGLQFLFEYFSETQRNKGNFPGRFSGRQFSNSRSEMNVSTLELGDSALYLCASSFSGTAHTDTQYFGPGTRLTVL.

This chain links TRBV19 with TRBJ2-2; D is unclear. V lost 5 bases to trimming and J lost 0 bases, with 7 bases between them. This CDR3 comprises 14 residues. Germline values: CDR1 LNHDA, CDR2 SQIVND (reference sequence). The CDR3 spells CASSHQTNTGELFF. The CDR3 region has the DNA TGTGCCAGTAGTCACCAAACGAACACCGGGGAGCTGTTTTTT.

This sequence joins TRBV7-9 and TRBJ1-3, with 7 positions matching TRBD1. Per germline, CDR1 SEHNR and CDR2 FQNEAQ (reference sequence). V was pared by 5 bases and J by 1 base, with 17 bases of the junction left unmatched. There are 19 residues in the CDR3. The CDR3 coding sequence is TGTGCCAGCAGCCGAAGACCAGGGGACAGCGGTTCTTCTGGAAACACCATATATTTT. Its translation: CASSRRPGDSGSSGNTIYF.

The chain uses TRBV15 and TRBJ1-2; TRBD1 might be the D (6 bases). With 0 bases removed from V and 4 bases from J, the gap between germline ends came to 15 bases. The CDR3 consists of 16 residues. Per the germline V gene, CDR1 is LNHNV and CDR2 is YYDKDF (reference sequence). The CDR3 DNA is TGTGCCACCAGCAGAGATCGACAGGTTGGGCTCTATGGCTACACCTTC. Translation gives CATSRDRQVGLYGYTF.

This clone occurred once. The chain recombines TRBV5-1 with TRBJ1-1, with D hard to call. Per the germline V gene, CDR1 is SGHRS and CDR2 is YFSETQ. With 0 bases removed from V and 1 base from J, the gap between germline ends came to 7 bases. The CDR3 totals 14 residues. The CDR3 nucleotides are TGCGCCAGCAGCTTGGGACCGACGAACACTGAAGCTTTCTTT. Translation: CASSLGPTNTEAFF.

The chain joins TRBV5-1 to TRBJ2-2, with TRBD1 as a possible D gene (6 bases). The V gene's germline CDR1 is SGHRS and CDR2 YFSETQ. The CDR3 runs 15 residues. Trimming cost V 0 bases and J 4 bases, with 10 bases left between them. CDR3 bases: TGCGCCAGCAGCTTGGGGGGGCGAGTCACCGGGGAGCTGTTTTTT. Residues: CASSLGGRVTGELFF.

The chain has TRBV9 and TRBJ2-2, with D hard to call. V lost 0 bases to trimming and J lost 0 bases, with 9 bases between them. The CDR3 sequence is 16 residues long. Germline loops: CDR1 SGDLS, CDR2 YYNGEE. CDR3 DNA sequence: TGTGCCAGCAGCGTAGGACCCGACGCGAACACCGGGGAGCTGTTTTTT. Its protein product is CASSVGPDANTGELFF.